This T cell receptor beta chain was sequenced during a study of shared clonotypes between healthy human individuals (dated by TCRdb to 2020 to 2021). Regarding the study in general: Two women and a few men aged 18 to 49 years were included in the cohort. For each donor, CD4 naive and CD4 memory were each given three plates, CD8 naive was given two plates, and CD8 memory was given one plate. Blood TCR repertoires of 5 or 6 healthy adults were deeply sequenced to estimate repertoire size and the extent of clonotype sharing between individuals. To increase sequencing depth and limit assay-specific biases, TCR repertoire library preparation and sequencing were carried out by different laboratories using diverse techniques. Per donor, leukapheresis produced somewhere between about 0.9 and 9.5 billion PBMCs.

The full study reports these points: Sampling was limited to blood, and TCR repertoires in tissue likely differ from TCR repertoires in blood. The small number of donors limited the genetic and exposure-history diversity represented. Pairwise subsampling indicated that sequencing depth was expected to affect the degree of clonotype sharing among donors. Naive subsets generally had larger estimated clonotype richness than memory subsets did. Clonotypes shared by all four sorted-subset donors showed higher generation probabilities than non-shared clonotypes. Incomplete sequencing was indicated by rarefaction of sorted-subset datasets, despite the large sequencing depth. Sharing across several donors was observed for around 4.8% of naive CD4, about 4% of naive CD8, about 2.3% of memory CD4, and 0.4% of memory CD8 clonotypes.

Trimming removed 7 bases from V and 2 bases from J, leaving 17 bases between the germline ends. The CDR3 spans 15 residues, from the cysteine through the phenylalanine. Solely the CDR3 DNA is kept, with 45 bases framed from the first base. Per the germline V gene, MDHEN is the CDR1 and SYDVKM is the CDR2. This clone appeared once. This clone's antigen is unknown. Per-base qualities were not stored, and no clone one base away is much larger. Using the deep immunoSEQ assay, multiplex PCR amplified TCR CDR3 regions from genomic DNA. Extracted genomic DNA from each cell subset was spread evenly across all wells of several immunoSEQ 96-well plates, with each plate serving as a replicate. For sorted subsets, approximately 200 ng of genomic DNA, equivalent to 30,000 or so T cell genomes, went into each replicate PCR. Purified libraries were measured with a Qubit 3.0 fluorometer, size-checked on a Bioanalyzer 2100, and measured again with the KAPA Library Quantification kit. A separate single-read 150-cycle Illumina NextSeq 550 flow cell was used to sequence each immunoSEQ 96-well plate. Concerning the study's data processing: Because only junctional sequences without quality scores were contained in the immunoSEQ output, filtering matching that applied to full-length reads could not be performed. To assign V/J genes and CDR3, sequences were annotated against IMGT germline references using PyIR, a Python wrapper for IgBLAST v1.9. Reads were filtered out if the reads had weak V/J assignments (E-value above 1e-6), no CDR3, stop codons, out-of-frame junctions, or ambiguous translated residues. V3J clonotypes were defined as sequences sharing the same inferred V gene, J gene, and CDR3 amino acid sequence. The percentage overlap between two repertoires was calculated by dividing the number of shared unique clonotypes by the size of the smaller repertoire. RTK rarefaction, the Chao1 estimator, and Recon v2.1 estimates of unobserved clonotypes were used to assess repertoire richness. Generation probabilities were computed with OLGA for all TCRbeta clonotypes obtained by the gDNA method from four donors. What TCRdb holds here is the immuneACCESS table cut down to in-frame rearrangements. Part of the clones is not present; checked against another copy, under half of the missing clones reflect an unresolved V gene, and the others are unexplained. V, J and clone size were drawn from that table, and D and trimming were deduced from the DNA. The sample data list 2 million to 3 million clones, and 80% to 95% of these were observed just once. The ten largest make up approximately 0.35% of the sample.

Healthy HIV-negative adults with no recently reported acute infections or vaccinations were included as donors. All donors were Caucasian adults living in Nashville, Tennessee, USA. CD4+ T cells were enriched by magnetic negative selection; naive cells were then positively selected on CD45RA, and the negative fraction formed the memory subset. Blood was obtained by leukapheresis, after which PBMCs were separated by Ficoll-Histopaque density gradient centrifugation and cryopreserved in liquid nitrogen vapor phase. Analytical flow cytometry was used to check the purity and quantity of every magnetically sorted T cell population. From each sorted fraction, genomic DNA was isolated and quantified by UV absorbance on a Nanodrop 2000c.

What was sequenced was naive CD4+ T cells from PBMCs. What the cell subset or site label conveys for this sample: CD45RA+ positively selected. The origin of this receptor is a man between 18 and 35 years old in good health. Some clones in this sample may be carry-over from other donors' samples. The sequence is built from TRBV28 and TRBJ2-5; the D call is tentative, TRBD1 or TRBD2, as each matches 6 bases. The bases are TGTGCCAGCAACGGAATTGGAGGGGGGCAAGAGACCCAGTACTTC. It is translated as CASNGIGGGQETQYF. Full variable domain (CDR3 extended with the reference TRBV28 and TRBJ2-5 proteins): DVKVTQSSRYLVKRTGEKVFLECVQDMDHENMFWYRQDPGLGLRLIYFSYDVKMKEKGDIPEGYSVSREKKERFSLILESASTNQTSMYLCASNGIGGGQETQYFGPGTRLLVL.